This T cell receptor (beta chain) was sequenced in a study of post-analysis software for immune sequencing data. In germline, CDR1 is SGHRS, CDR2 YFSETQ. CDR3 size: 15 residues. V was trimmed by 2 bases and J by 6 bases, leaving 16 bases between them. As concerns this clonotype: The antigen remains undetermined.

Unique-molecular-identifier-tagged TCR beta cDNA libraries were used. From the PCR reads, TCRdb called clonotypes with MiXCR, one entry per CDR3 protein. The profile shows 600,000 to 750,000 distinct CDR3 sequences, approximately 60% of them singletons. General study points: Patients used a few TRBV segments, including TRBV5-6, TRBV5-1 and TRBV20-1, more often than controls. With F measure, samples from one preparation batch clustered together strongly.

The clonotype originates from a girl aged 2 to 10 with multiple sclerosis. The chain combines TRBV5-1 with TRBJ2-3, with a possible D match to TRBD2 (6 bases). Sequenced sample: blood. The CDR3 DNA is TGCGCCAGCAGCTTCCAGGGAGGTCCCGGGGATACGCAGTATTTT. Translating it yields CASSFQGGPGDTQYF.